This T cell receptor (beta chain) was captured in a study of cytomegalovirus exposure and HLA in healthy donors. General study findings and limits: TCR beta chains associated with HLA were, in a later analysis, more clonally expanded than equally common others.

Donors likely had unrecorded immune exposures despite being nominally healthy when sampled. The CDR3 length is 15 residues. V dropped 5 bases and J dropped 5; count of bases not matched to a gene: 8. The germline V gene encodes CDR1 SNHLY and CDR2 FYNNEI. This clone showed up just a few times. The antigen remains undetermined. It was with 60 Vbeta and 13 Jbeta primers that the PCR ran. Method: immunoSEQ multiplex PCR; TCRdb's copy keeps in-frame clones and lacks some. This sample has 200,000 or so clones; 78% occur once, and the top ten carry around 6.1%. The chain has TRBV2 and TRBJ2-2; 7 nucleotides match TRBD1. The TCR comes from a woman aged 25-40 years in good health and CMV-seropositive. Specimen: PBMCs. CDR3 in DNA: TGTGCCAGCAGTTGGACAGGCGACTTTACCGGGGAGCTGTTTTTT. This gives the protein CASSWTGDFTGELFF. The full variable domain, rest sourced from reference TRBV2 and TRBJ2-2, is EPEVTQTPSHQVTQMGQEVILRCVPISNHLYFYWYRQILGQKVEFLVSFYNNEISEKSEIFDDQFSVERPDGSNFTLKIRSTKLEDSAMYFCASSWTGDFTGELFFGEGSRLTVL.